This T cell receptor (beta chain) emerged from a study of blood T cell repertoires in COVID-19. The overall study: Acute and convalescent COVID-19 specimens originated in the United States, Italy and Spain. The analysed material was cDNA or gDNA that came from T cells, B-cell-depleted T cells, or PBMCs.

V lost 3 bases, J lost 5 bases, and 5 bases stayed unmatched. Germline loops: CDR1 MDHEN, CDR2 SYDVKM. This CDR3 region has 14 residues. Here immunoSEQ multiplex PCR was the method, and the copy in TCRdb shows in-frame clones only, minus some. The data show tens of thousands of clones, about 86% seen once. This TCR came from a man older than 75 in a cohort sampled during active COVID-19. Sequenced sample: peripheral blood. V gene TRBV28 combines with J gene TRBJ1-1; 8 bases fit TRBD1. The CDR3 is CASSFVTGVTEAFF. The CDR3 region has the DNA TGTGCCAGCAGTTTCGTGACAGGGGTGACTGAAGCTTTCTTT.